One T cell receptor (beta chain) is described in this entry. Data came from immunoSEQ multiplex PCR; TCRdb stores just in-frame clones and leaves some out. The sample lists approximately 47,000 clones; more than 65% were seen once. V lost 0 bases and J 6 bases, leaving 11 bases between the germline ends. The CDR3 is 14 amino acids. Germline CDR1 reads MNHEY; CDR2 reads SVGAGI. This entry is derived from a study of T cells in tumors after PD-1 blockade. In the study overall: No patient had prior checkpoint blockade, systemic immunosuppression, or radiotherapy within 4 weeks. Blood samples averaged around 110,000 templates (range roughly 24,000-290,000) and 36,536 unique clonotypes.

The rearrangement links TRBV6-5 to TRBJ1-1; D gene uncertain. Specimen: PBMCs, collected before anti-PD-1 treatment. The origin of this receptor is a human donor with basal cell carcinoma. CDR3 nucleotides: TGTGCCAGCAGTTACTCCCTCTCCGGGCCTGAAGCTTTCTTT. The encoded protein is CASSYSLSGPEAFF.